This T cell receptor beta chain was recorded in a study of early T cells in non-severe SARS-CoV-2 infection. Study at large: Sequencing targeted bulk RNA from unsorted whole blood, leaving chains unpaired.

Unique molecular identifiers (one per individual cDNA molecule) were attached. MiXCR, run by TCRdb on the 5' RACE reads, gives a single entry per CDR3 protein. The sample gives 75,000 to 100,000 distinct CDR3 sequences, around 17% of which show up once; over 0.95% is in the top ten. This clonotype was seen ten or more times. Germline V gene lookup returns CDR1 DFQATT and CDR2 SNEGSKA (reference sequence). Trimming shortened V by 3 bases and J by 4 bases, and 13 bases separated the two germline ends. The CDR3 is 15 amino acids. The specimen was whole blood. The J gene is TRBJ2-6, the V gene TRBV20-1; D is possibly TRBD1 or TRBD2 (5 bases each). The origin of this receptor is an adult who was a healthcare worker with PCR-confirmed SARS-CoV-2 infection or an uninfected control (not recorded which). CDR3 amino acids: CSASPSGTGANVLTF. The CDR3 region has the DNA TGCAGTGCTAGTCCCTCAGGGACCGGGGCCAACGTCCTGACTTTC.